This T cell receptor (beta chain) was observed in a study of tumor-infiltrating lymphocytes in primary liver carcinoma. Study-wide findings and caveats: The use of bulk unsorted samples meant that CD4+ and CD8+ repertoires were not compared. Relative to tumor region pairs, the tumor-adjacent and tumor-blood pairs showed overlap that was lower.

Germline V gene lookup returns CDR1 SGHNT and CDR2 YYREEE (reference sequence). This CDR3 comprises 17 residues. Making TCR beta cDNA involved around 540 ng total RNA and a constant-region primer. TCR beta libraries came from three nested multiplex PCR rounds using slightly modified ARM-PCR. Investigators reported that the first two PCR rounds, at 10 cycles each, used TRBV1-TRBV30 forward primers with a C-beta reverse primer. From the multiplex PCR reads, TCRdb called clonotypes with MiXCR, one entry per CDR3 protein. The sample lists about 320,000 distinct CDR3 sequences, around three fifths seen once, with approximately 9.4% in the top ten. On this clonotype itself: The antigen is undetermined. One junction end does not reproduce the germline sequence, and a read error may be involved.

Unsorted whole blood served as the source of blood RNA, and germline DNA was extracted as well. The gene calls are TRBV5-4 and TRBJ2-1; 11 positions match TRBD2. Sample: peripheral blood. The sequence derives from a man aged 40-50 years with primary liver carcinoma and hepatitis B virus infection. The CDR3 DNA reads as TGTGCCAGCAGCTTGGCTAGAACTAGCGGGAGTGGGGATGAGGAGTTCTTC. It specifies CASSLARTSGSGDEEFF.